This T cell receptor beta chain stems from a study of human T cells and chemical hapten exposure. TCRdb re-called the RACE reads through MiXCR, storing one row per CDR3 protein. The sample consists of some 400,000 distinct CDR3 sequences, more than 4.5% of them appearing once. Time point specified: patch test 1, 2 weeks after DPC sensitization. Stated treatment: therapeutic diphenylcyclopropenone sensitization with weekly scalp DPC. Blood draws came before every patch-test application. Participating donors were patients with alopecia, aged 18 to 70 years, considered appropriate candidates for DPC. Only a few counts were recorded for this clonotype. Antigen unknown. Per germline, CDR1 SGDLS and CDR2 YYNGEE. Trimming took off 0 bases at V and 2 bases at J, with 9 bases between the two ends. The CDR3 is 14 residues long. Notes on the study in general: With regard to DPC sensitization, TCRs above 1 in 1000 frequency did not change. Significantly more large CDR3 similarity clusters were formed by expanded TCRs than by controls.

This sequence joins TRBV9 and TRBJ2-7, with D perhaps matching TRBD2 (6 bases). Sample: whole blood, taken in connection with sensitization to the hapten diphenylcyclopropenone (DPC). This receptor was obtained from a woman in her fifties or sixties with alopecia areata. Some clones in this sample may be carry-over from other donors' samples. This CDR3 is CASSVGGDPYEQYF. For the CDR3, the DNA is TGTGCCAGCAGCGTAGGCGGGGACCCCTACGAGCAGTACTTC.